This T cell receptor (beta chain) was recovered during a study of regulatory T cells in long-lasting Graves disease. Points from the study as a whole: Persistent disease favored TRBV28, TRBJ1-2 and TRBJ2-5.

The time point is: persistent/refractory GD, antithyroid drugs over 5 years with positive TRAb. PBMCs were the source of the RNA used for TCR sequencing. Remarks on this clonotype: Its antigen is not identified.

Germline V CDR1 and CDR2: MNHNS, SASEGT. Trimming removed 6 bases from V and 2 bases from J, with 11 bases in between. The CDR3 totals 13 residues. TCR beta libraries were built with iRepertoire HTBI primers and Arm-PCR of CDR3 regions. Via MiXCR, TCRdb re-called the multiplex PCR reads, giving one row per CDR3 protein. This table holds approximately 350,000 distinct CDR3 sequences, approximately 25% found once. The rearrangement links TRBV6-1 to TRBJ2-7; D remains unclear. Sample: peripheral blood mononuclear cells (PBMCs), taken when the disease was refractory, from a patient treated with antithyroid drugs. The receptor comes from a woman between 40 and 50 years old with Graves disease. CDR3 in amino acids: CASRKDQTYEQYF. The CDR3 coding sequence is TGTGCCAGCAGAAAGGACCAAACCTACGAGCAGTACTTC.